This T cell receptor (beta chain) appears in the sequencing data of a study of long-term antiretroviral therapy in people with HIV. Study conclusions and caveats: Diversity remained lower than transplant donor controls, even though it increased after ART. Clonal populations expanded prior to ART predominated within the repertoire at all time points. From about 2003 to 2018, blood was obtained, possibly while participants received older ART regimens.

Germline values: CDR1 SQVTM, CDR2 ANQGSEA. J was trimmed by 8 bases and V by 7 bases; bases with no gene match: 12. The CDR3 length is 13 residues. The United States was where all participants with HIV were treated. An immunoSEQ assay, version v3.0, was performed at survey level. Repertoires were generated with immunoSEQ multiplex PCR, while TCRdb's copy carries only in-frame clones and drops some. The sample holds about 39,000 clones, approximately 89% seen once. Concerning this clone itself: Antigen: not known.

The TCR originated in a woman aged 45-65 years with HIV. Here the sequenced sample was unsorted PBMCs, taken 3.1 years after starting antiretroviral therapy. The chain employs TRBV29-1 and TRBJ1-2; 8 bases align to TRBD1. DNA of the CDR3: TGCAGCGGCCGGACAGGGATTACCTACGGCTACACCTTC. Amino acid sequence: CSGRTGITYGYTF.